The 23 T cell receptor beta chains listed next were all sequenced from one sample in a study of shared clonotypes between healthy human individuals. Generated by immunoSEQ multiplex PCR, the TCRdb table keeps only in-frame clones and is missing some. Among over a million clones listed, roughly 74% were seen once. The sequencing input was memory CD4+ T cells from PBMCs. Described subset: CD45RA-negative fraction. Every receptor here comes from a man between 18 and 29 years old in good health. Some clones in this sample may be carry-over from other donors' samples.

V is TRBV6-5 and J is TRBJ2-6, with D perhaps TRBD1 (5 bases). The germline CDR1 and CDR2 sequences are MNHEY and SVGAGI. V shed 8 bases and J shed 3 bases, with 8 bases lying between them. The CDR3 is 13 residues long. The chain's CDR3 is CASSGRGANVLTF. DNA of the CDR3: TGTGCCAGCTCAGGGCGTGGGGCCAACGTCCTGACTTTC.

The V gene is TRBV28, the J gene TRBJ1-1, with D unclear. The ends were cut back, 6 bases at V and 2 bases at J, with 13 bases in the middle. The CDR3 runs to 14 residues. CDR1 is MDHEN, CDR2 SYDVKM, per germline. The DNA for the CDR3 is TGTGCCAGCAGCCCCCACGGCCTTAACACTGAAGCTTTCTTT. As protein: CASSPHGLNTEAFF.

The rearrangement links TRBV2 to TRBJ2-3, with 10 positions matching TRBD1. V trimming: 6 bases; J trimming: 4 bases; junction bases outside the gene matches: 4. Germline V gives CDR1 SNHLY, CDR2 FYNNEI. The CDR3 sequence is 14 residues long. The CDR3 sequence is CASRRDRGSDTQYF. The CDR3 bases are TGTGCCAGCAGGCGGGACAGGGGTTCAGATACGCAGTATTTT.

The V call is TRBV2, the J call TRBJ1-2, with 7 bases that match TRBD1. Unmatched junction bases numbered 5, after V lost 3 bases and J lost 4 bases. Germline V lookup: CDR1 SNHLY, CDR2 FYNNEI. The CDR3 runs 14 residues. CDR3 region: CASSDRQGAYGYTF. The CDR3 nucleotides read TGTGCCAGCAGTGACCGACAGGGTGCCTATGGCTACACCTTC.

The CDR3 loop is CASSLMIDSGNTIYF. For the CDR3, the DNA is TGTGCCAGCAGTCTCATGATCGACTCTGGAAACACCATATATTTT. V is TRBV6-4 and J is TRBJ1-3; no definite D call. CDR3 length equals 15 residues. The germline CDR1 and CDR2 sequences are MRHNA and SNTAGT. V dropped 5 bases and J dropped 0 bases, with 11 bases sitting between them.

The V call is TRBV7-9, the J call TRBJ2-3; D gene uncertain. V was trimmed by 1 base and J by 4 bases, leaving 9 bases between them. Germline V gene data show CDR1 as SEHNR and CDR2 as FQNEAQ (reference sequence). The CDR3 spans 14 residues. The CDR3 bases are TGTGCCAGCAGCTTAGTTTTGGACCCAGATACGCAGTATTTT. This codes for CASSLVLDPDTQYF.

V gene TRBV27 combines with J gene TRBJ1-5; D might be TRBD1 (5 bases). The germline V gene encodes CDR1 MNHEY and CDR2 SMNVEV (reference sequence). The CDR3 sequence is 14 residues long. V gave up 7 bases and J gave up 9 bases, with 19 bases separating them. The CDR3 DNA is TGTGCCAGCAATCGGACGGGTCCCCAGGGGCCCCAGCATTTT. Translating gives CASNRTGPQGPQHF.

The chain recombines TRBV5-1 with TRBJ2-1, with 14 bases fitting TRBD2. The CDR3 loop spans 17 amino acids. Germline assignment: CDR1 SGHRS and CDR2 YFSETQ. V shed 4 bases, J shed 4 bases, and the junction held 7 bases outside the gene matches. The CDR3: CASSLGLAGGEYNEQFF. The DNA of the CDR3 is TGCGCCAGCAGCCTCGGACTAGCGGGAGGAGAGTACAATGAGCAGTTCTTC.

The chain joins TRBV18 to TRBJ1-4; D remains unclear. Germline V gene sequence: CDR1 KGHSH, CDR2 LQKENI. The CDR3 runs 12 residues. Trimming took 2 bases from V and 5 from J, leaving 3 bases between them. The CDR3 reads CASSPDNEKLFF. The CDR3 DNA follows: TGTGCCAGCTCACCAGACAATGAAAAACTGTTTTTT.

This chain uses TRBV29-1 with TRBJ2-7; 8 bases align to TRBD2. The V gene end was trimmed by 6 bases and the J gene end by 6 bases; junction bases not matched to a gene: 13. This CDR3 is built from 14 residues. Germline CDR1 SQVTM, CDR2 ANQGSEA. In nucleotides, the CDR3 is TGCAGCGTCTCGAAAGCGGGAGATCGCTCCGAGCAGTACTTC. Its translation: CSVSKAGDRSEQYF.

This clone has only a few counts. The chain has TRBV5-1 and TRBJ1-1; 8 nucleotides match TRBD1. The CDR3 length is 14 residues. V lost 5 bases and J lost 0; bases outside the gene matches: 3. Germline loops: CDR1 SGHRS, CDR2 YFSETQ. The CDR3 bases are TGCGCCAGCAGGGCAGGGGGCCTGAACACTGAAGCTTTCTTT. Translation: CASRAGGLNTEAFF. Full variable domain (remainder filled in from reference TRBV5-1 and TRBJ1-1): KAGVTQTPRYLIKTRGQQVTLSCSPISGHRSVSWYQQTPGQGLQFLFEYFSETQRNKGNFPGRFSGRQFSNSRSEMNVSTLELGDSALYLCASRAGGLNTEAFFGQGTRLTVV.

This clone was counted ten times or more. V is TRBV15 and J is TRBJ2-3, with D possibly being TRBD2 (6 bases). Trimming removed 5 bases at V and 4 bases at J, with 16 bases between. Germline V CDR1 and CDR2: LNHNV, YYDKDF (reference sequence). The CDR3 sequence is 15 residues long. This CDR3 reads CATSGIYGGADTQYF. CDR3 DNA: TGTGCCACCAGCGGGATCTACGGAGGGGCAGATACGCAGTATTTT.

A remark on this clone: A read error is possible here, since a much larger clone lies one base away. V usage is TRBV11-2 and J usage is TRBJ1-3; D unclear. The CDR3 loop spans 15 amino acids. CDR1 is SGHAT and CDR2 is FQNNGV in the germline V gene. This CDR3 is CTSSLGTSSGNTIYF. The CDR3 coding sequence is TGTACCAGCAGCTTAGGAACAAGCTCTGGAAACACCATATATTTT.

The chain joins TRBV9 to TRBJ2-5, with 9 bases fitting TRBD1. CDR3 length equals 15 residues. V lost 4 bases to trimming and J lost 1 base; unmatched junction nucleotides: 5. Germline CDR1 is SGDLS and CDR2 is YYNGEE. CDR3 bases: TGTGCCAGCAGCACCCGGGACAGGGTCCAAGAGACCCAGTACTTC. Encoded protein: CASSTRDRVQETQYF.

CDR3: CATSRDLRDSGVNYEQYF. CDR3 coding DNA: TGTGCCACCAGCAGAGATCTTAGGGATAGCGGGGTCAACTACGAGCAGTACTTC. The chain recombines TRBV15 with TRBJ2-7; 8 positions match TRBD2. Germline values: CDR1 LNHNV, CDR2 YYDKDF (reference sequence). The CDR3 covers 18 residues. V trimming: 0 bases; J trimming: 3 bases; junction bases outside the gene matches: 13.

A word on this clone: With a much larger clone just one base away, this may be a read error. The same CDR3 arises from other DNA sequences in this sample as well. The rearrangement uses TRBV2 and TRBJ2-5; D is unclear. V shed 5 bases and J shed 2 bases, with 3 bases lying between them. Germline values: CDR1 SNHLY, CDR2 FYNNEI. This CDR3 is built from 11 residues. This CDR3 is CASSFQETQYF. CDR3 DNA sequence: TGTGCCAGCAGTTTTCAAGAGACCCAGTACTTC.

V is TRBV27 and J is TRBJ1-1, with D tentatively TRBD1 (5 bases). This CDR3 has 12 residues. V was trimmed by 8 bases and J by 2 bases, leaving 9 bases between them. Germline values: CDR1 MNHEY, CDR2 SMNVEV (reference sequence). The CDR3 loop is CASGGFNTEAFF. In DNA, the CDR3 is TGTGCCAGCGGGGGTTTTAACACTGAAGCTTTCTTT.

This clone was counted once. This chain uses TRBV7-2 with TRBJ2-5; possible D gene TRBD2, 5 bases. Trimming shortened V by 1 base and J by 9 bases, and 12 bases separated the two germline ends. Germline CDR1 SGHTA, CDR2 FQGNSA. The CDR3 extends over 13 amino acids. The CDR3 DNA sequence: TGTGCCAGCAGCTTAGTAATGTCCGGGGCCCAGTACTTC. Translating it yields CASSLVMSGAQYF.

The chain has TRBV5-1 and TRBJ2-2, with D possibly matching TRBD2 (6 bases). Germline lookup yields CDR1 SGHRS and CDR2 YFSETQ. This CDR3 has 16 residues. V lost 4 bases and J lost 3, with 16 bases in between. This chain's CDR3 is CASSPLGGEYTGELFF. DNA for the CDR3: TGCGCCAGCAGCCCATTGGGGGGAGAGTACACCGGGGAGCTGTTTTTT. The complete variable domain, with remaining parts taken from reference TRBV5-1 and TRBJ2-2, reads KAGVTQTPRYLIKTRGQQVTLSCSPISGHRSVSWYQQTPGQGLQFLFEYFSETQRNKGNFPGRFSGRQFSNSRSEMNVSTLELGDSALYLCASSPLGGEYTGELFFGEGSRLTVL.

This clone has just one count. The chain combines TRBV4-2 with TRBJ2-1; no reliable D call. Trimming removed 4 bases at V and 0 bases at J, with 13 bases between. This CDR3 is 16 amino acids long. CDR1 and CDR2 from the germline V gene are LGHNA and YNFKEQ. The CDR3 loop is CASSRNGRASYNEQFF. The CDR3 DNA sequence: TGTGCCAGCAGCCGAAATGGGCGAGCCTCCTACAATGAGCAGTTCTTC.

The CDR3 loop reads CASSPAGGWDEQFF. The CDR3 coding sequence is TGTGCCAGTAGTCCTGCCGGGGGGTGGGATGAGCAGTTCTTC. This chain uses TRBV19 with TRBJ2-1, with TRBD2 matching over 7 bases. CDR3 length: 14 amino acids. Germline V gene sequence: CDR1 LNHDA, CDR2 SQIVND (reference sequence). The trim removed 5 bases at V and 8 bases at J, leaving 9 bases unmatched.

V usage is TRBV5-1 and J usage is TRBJ2-1, with 10 bases that match TRBD1. Germline assignment: CDR1 SGHRS and CDR2 YFSETQ. The CDR3 extends over 15 amino acids. Unmatched junction bases numbered 5, after V lost 1 base and J lost 7 bases. The CDR3 loop reads CASSLIGTGANEQFF. As DNA, the CDR3 is TGCGCCAGCAGCTTGATCGGGACAGGGGCGAATGAGCAGTTCTTC.

The chain uses TRBV18 and TRBJ2-4, with D unclear. Trimming removed 6 bases from V and 1 base from J, with 7 bases in between. Germline values: CDR1 KGHSH, CDR2 LQKENI. CDR3 size: 13 residues. CDR3 sequence (DNA): TGTGCCAGCTCTAAACGGGCCAAAAACATTCAGTACTTC. Translated: CASSKRAKNIQYF. Full variable domain (rest looked up from reference TRBV18 and TRBJ2-4): NAGVMQNPRHLVRRRGQEARLRCSPMKGHSHVYWYRQLPEEGLKFMVYLQKENIIDESGMPKERFSAEFPKEGPSILRIQQVVRGDSAAYFCASSKRAKNIQYFGAGTRLSVL.